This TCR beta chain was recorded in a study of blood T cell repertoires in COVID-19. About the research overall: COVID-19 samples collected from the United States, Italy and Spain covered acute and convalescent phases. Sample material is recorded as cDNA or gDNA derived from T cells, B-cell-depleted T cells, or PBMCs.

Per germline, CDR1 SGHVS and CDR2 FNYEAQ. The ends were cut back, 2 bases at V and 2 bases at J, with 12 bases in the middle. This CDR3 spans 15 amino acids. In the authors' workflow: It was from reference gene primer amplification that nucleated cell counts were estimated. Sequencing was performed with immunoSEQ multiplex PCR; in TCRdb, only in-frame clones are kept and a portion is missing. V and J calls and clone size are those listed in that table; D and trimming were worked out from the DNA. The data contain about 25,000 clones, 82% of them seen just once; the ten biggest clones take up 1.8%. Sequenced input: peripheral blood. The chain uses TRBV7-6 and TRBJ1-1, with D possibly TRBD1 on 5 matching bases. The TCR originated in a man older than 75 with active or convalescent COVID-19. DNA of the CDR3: TGTGCCAGCAGCTTAACCAGCCAGGGTAACACTGAAGCTTTCTTT. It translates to CASSLTSQGNTEAFF.